This T cell receptor beta chain was retrieved from a study of cytomegalovirus exposure and HLA in healthy donors. Findings and limits, study-wide: Rare TCR sequences predominated, though certain public TCRs were found in many donors. An analysis that was carried out later associated 16,951 TCR beta sequences with HLA alleles at 0.05 false discovery rate. CMV antigen specificity of a few CMV-associated chains was confirmed in vitro.

This CDR3 has 13 amino acids. Trimming cost V 1 base and J 12 bases, with 13 bases left between them. Looked up from germline, CDR1 is SGHVS and CDR2 is FQNEAQ. The PCR employed 60 Vbeta primers together with 13 Jbeta primers. Under the authors' procedure: Later analysis identified 80 million to 85 million unique TCR beta chains, about 10 million shared. Repertoires were generated with immunoSEQ multiplex PCR, while TCRdb's copy carries only in-frame clones and drops some. Clone size and V and J calls were adopted from that table, with D and trimming inferred from the DNA. The profile covers roughly 170,000 clones, with roughly four fifths appearing a single time and 4.8% taken by the ten largest. A few counts support this clone. Its antigen is as yet unknown.

Sequencing input: PBMCs. The V call is TRBV7-8, the J call TRBJ2-1; perhaps TRBD2 as D (6 bases). The sequence was obtained from a girl under 18 in good health and CMV-seropositive. DNA for the CDR3: TGTGCCAGCAGCTTAGTTAGCGGCGTGGGGCAGTTCTTC. It specifies CASSLVSGVGQFF.